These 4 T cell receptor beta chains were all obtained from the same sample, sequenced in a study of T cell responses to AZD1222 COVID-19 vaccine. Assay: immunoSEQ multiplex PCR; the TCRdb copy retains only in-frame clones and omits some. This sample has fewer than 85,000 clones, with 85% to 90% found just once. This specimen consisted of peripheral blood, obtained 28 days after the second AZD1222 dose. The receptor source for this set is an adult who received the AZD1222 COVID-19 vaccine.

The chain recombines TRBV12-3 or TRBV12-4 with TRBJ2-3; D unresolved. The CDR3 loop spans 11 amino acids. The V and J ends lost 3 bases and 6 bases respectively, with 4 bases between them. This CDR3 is CASSFRDTQYF. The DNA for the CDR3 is TGTGCCAGCAGTTTCAGGGATACGCAGTATTTT.

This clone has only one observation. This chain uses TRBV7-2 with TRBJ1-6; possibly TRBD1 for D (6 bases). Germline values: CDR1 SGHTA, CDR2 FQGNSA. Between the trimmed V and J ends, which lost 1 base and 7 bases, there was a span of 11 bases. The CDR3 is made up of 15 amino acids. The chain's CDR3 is CASSLDGGENSPLHF. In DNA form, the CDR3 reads TGTGCCAGCAGCTTAGATGGGGGCGAAAATTCACCCCTCCACTTT.

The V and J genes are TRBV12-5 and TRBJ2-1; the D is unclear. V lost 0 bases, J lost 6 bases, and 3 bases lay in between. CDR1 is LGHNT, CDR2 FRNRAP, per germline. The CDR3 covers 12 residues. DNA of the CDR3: TGTGCTAGTGGTTTGGTTGGCAATGAGCAGTTCTTC. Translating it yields CASGLVGNEQFF.

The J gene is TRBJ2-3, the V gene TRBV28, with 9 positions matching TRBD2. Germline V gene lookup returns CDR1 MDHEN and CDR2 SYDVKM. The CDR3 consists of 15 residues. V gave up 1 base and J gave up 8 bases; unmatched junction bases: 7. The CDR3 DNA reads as TGTGCCAGCAGTTTATCCCTACTAGCGGGCGTTACGCAGTATTTT. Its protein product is CASSLSLLAGVTQYF.